Shown below are 25 T cell receptor beta chains from a single sample sequenced in a study of blood T cell repertoires in COVID-19. Assay used: immunoSEQ multiplex PCR; TCRdb lists only in-frame clones, some missing. The sample holds approximately 63,000 clones, approximately 90% seen once. The material sequenced was peripheral blood. These TCRs come from a woman aged 60-75 years with COVID-19, enrolled during active disease.

The chain uses TRBV3-1 (or the pseudogene TRBV3-2) and TRBJ1-1; 7 positions agree with TRBD1. V lost 3 bases to trimming and J lost 1 base; unmatched junction nucleotides: 2. Per germline, CDR1 LGHDT and CDR2 YNNKEL (reference sequence). This CDR3 has 14 amino acids. The CDR3 sequence: CASSQGQSNTEAFF. CDR3 DNA: TGTGCCAGCAGCCAGGGACAGTCGAACACTGAAGCTTTCTTT.

The table lists this clone with a few counts. The chain recombines TRBV27 with TRBJ2-7; possible D gene TRBD1, 5 bases. V lost 4 bases, J lost 0 bases, and 10 bases lay in between. Germline V CDR1 and CDR2: MNHEY, SMNVEV (reference sequence). CDR3 length: 14 residues. The CDR3 nucleotides read TGTGCCAGCAGTTACCAGGGAAGCTCCTACGAGCAGTACTTC. It translates to CASSYQGSSYEQYF.

Only one count was recorded for this clone. The rearrangement uses TRBV2 and TRBJ2-5; D is perhaps TRBD1 (5 bases). Germline values: CDR1 SNHLY, CDR2 FYNNEI. Trimming removed 6 bases at V and 5 bases at J, with 19 bases between. The CDR3 has 15 amino acids. The CDR3 DNA reads as TGTGCCAGCAGCCTACTCCCGACAGTCGGGGAGACCCAGTACTTC. Translation gives CASSLLPTVGETQYF.

V gene TRBV9 combines with J gene TRBJ2-7, with 10 bases lining up with TRBD2. The germline V gene encodes CDR1 SGDLS and CDR2 YYNGEE. This CDR3 comprises 16 residues. Unmatched junction bases numbered 7, after V lost 0 bases and J lost 4 bases. The DNA for the CDR3 is TGTGCCAGCAGCGTAGGAGCGGGAGGGCGAGGTTACGAGCAGTACTTC. Translated, it gives CASSVGAGGRGYEQYF.

This clone was found once. The chain uses TRBV7-8 and TRBJ2-7; 7 nucleotides match TRBD1. Looked up from germline, CDR1 is SGHVS and CDR2 is FQNEAQ. The ends lost 6 bases at V and 4 bases at J; junction bases unmatched: 9. The CDR3 covers 14 residues. DNA for the CDR3: TGTGCCAGCAGGACACGGGACAGCTCTTACGAGCAGTACTTC. Its translation: CASRTRDSSYEQYF.

The V and J genes are TRBV7-8 and TRBJ1-2; 8 bases align to TRBD1. J was trimmed by 5 bases and V by 3 bases; bases with no gene match: 8. Germline V gene lookup returns CDR1 SGHVS and CDR2 FQNEAQ. This CDR3 is 15 amino acids long. CDR3 protein: CASSFGQGAIYGYTF. CDR3 bases: TGTGCCAGCAGCTTCGGACAGGGCGCCATTTATGGCTACACCTTC.

This sequence joins TRBV21-1 and TRBJ1-2. TRBV21-1 is classified as a pseudogene. The CDR3 loop spans 18 amino acids. The CDR3 DNA reads as TGTGCCAGCAGCAAAGCGCTCGAGTTCCCCTCAAATAACTATGGCTACACCTTC. This codes for CASSKALEFPSNNYGYTF.

The rearrangement uses TRBV7-9 and TRBJ2-7; the D gene is possibly TRBD1 (5 bases). CDR1 and CDR2 from the germline V gene are SEHNR and FQNEAQ (reference sequence). V was shortened by 7 bases and J by 5 bases, with 12 bases between the two germline ends. CDR3 length equals 12 residues. The CDR3 nucleotides are TGTGCCAGCATAGGCCAGGGAAACGAGCAGTACTTC. Residues: CASIGQGNEQYF.

V is TRBV29-1 and J is TRBJ2-7; TRBD1 matches 8 bases. V shed 5 bases and J 0 bases; nucleotides not matched to a gene: 3. Germline lookup yields CDR1 SQVTM and CDR2 ANQGSEA. The CDR3 has 13 residues. The CDR3 sequence is CSVYRGTSYEQYF. CDR3 DNA: TGCAGCGTTTACAGGGGGACCTCCTACGAGCAGTACTTC.

On this clone: Other nucleotide sequences from this sample produce the same CDR3. V usage is TRBV7-9 and J usage is TRBJ2-6, with D maybe TRBD1 (6 bases). V shed 5 bases and J shed 3 bases, with 20 bases lying between them. Germline V gene sequence: CDR1 SEHNR, CDR2 FQNEAQ (reference sequence). The length of the CDR3 is 18 residues. CDR3 bases: TGTGCCAGCAGCCCCGACAGGCCTCTCAGGTTTGGGGCCAACGTCCTGACTTTC. This translates into CASSPDRPLRFGANVLTF.

The chain has TRBV28 and TRBJ1-6; D unresolved. V gave up 7 bases and J gave up 0 bases, with 10 bases separating them. The germline gives CDR1 MDHEN, CDR2 SYDVKM. This CDR3 has 15 residues. The CDR3 DNA is TGTGCCAGCAACCACGGTAGCTCCTATAATTCACCCCTCCACTTT. Encoded protein: CASNHGSSYNSPLHF.

The chain recombines TRBV11-3 with TRBJ1-5, with TRBD1 matching 8 bases. This CDR3 is 15 amino acids long. The J segment lost 9 bases and the V segment lost 5 bases, leaving 12 bases of the junction unmatched. Germline values: CDR1 SGHNT, CDR2 YENEEA. CDR3 in amino acids: CASSGGQAQSVPQHF. CDR3 nucleotides: TGTGCCAGCAGCGGGGGACAGGCACAATCAGTGCCCCAGCATTTT.

The chain has TRBV5-1 and TRBJ2-7; D may be TRBD1 (6 bases). V was shortened by 4 bases and J by 2 bases, with 16 bases between the two germline ends. This CDR3 has 15 residues. Germline V gives CDR1 SGHRS, CDR2 YFSETQ. CDR3 in amino acids: CASSLRRQVPYEQYF. In DNA, the CDR3 is TGCGCCAGCAGCCTACGACGACAGGTTCCCTACGAGCAGTACTTC.

The chain is built from TRBV7-2 and TRBJ2-3; unclear D gene. V was clipped by 6 bases and J by 4 bases, with 5 bases between them. The germline gives CDR1 SGHTA, CDR2 FQGNSA. The CDR3 consists of 11 residues. CDR3 residues: CASSSSDTQYF. Written as DNA, the CDR3 is TGTGCCAGCAGTTCCTCAGATACGCAGTATTTT. Full variable domain (outside the CDR3, taken from reference TRBV7-2 and TRBJ2-3): GAGVSQSPSNKVTEKGKDVELRCDPISGHTALYWYRQSLGQGLEFLIYFQGNSAPDKSGLPSDRFSAERTGGSVSTLTIQRTQQEDSAVYLCASSSSDTQYFGPGTRLTVL.

This clone was seen a single time. The genes are TRBV28 and TRBJ2-1; the match to TRBD1 covers 8 bases. The trim removed 2 bases at V and 7 bases at J, leaving 7 bases unmatched. The CDR3 loop spans 15 amino acids. Germline V lookup: CDR1 MDHEN, CDR2 SYDVKM. The CDR3 loop is CASSLQGALWNEQFF. CDR3 nucleotides: TGTGCCAGCAGTTTACAGGGGGCTTTGTGGAATGAGCAGTTCTTC.

This clone was counted a single time. The rearrangement links TRBV4-2 to TRBJ1-5, with TRBD1 matching over 12 bases. Germline V gene data show CDR1 as LGHNA and CDR2 as YNFKEQ. This CDR3 is built from 16 residues. J gave up 6 bases and V 4 bases, and 7 bases lay outside the gene matches. The CDR3 nucleotides are TGTGCCAGCAGCCCCTCTAGGGACAGGGGGCGTCAGCCCCAGCATTTT. Its protein is CASSPSRDRGRQPQHF.

This clone was recorded only once. The CDR3 DNA sequence: TGTGCCAGCAGTTTCGGGGGTTTTCAGCCCCAGCATTTT. Translating gives CASSFGGFQPQHF. The V gene is TRBV12-3 or TRBV12-4, the J gene TRBJ1-5, with D possibly TRBD1 on 5 matching bases. This CDR3 region has 13 residues. V gave up 3 bases and J gave up 6 bases, with 9 bases separating them.

The chain joins TRBV10-3 to TRBJ1-5; 8 positions match TRBD1. The V segment lost 7 bases and the J segment 3 bases; nucleotides outside the gene matches: 2. In germline, CDR1 is ENHRY, CDR2 SYGVKD. There are 13 residues in the CDR3. For the CDR3, the DNA is TGTGCCATCAAGGGACAGGTCAATCAGCCCCAGCATTTT. It codes for CAIKGQVNQPQHF.

For the CDR3, the DNA is TGCGCCAGCAGCTTTAGACTAGGATCCGCATCCTACAATGAGCAGTTCTTC. Translated: CASSFRLGSASYNEQFF. V usage is TRBV4-1 and J usage is TRBJ2-1, with a weak D call TRBD2 (6 bases). The length of the CDR3 is 17 residues. Trimming cost V 5 bases and J 1 base, with 18 bases left between them. The germline CDR1 and CDR2 sequences are MGHRA and YSYEKL.

As regards this clone: One junction end disagrees with the germline gene, perhaps due to a read error. The chain carries TRBV30 and TRBJ2-3, with 13 nucleotides matching TRBD2. This CDR3 is built from 16 residues. Germline V gives CDR1 GTSNPN, CDR2 SVGIG (reference sequence). CDR3 nucleotides: TGTGCCTGGAACCCGACGACTAGCGGGAGGTTCCGTCATACGGATTTT. Translated: CAWNPTTSGRFRHTDF.

The chain employs TRBV3-1 (or the pseudogene TRBV3-2) and TRBJ2-7, with D possibly being TRBD2 (6 bases). Trimming removed 3 bases from V and 4 bases from J, with 13 bases in between. This CDR3 is built from 14 residues. Germline V gene lookup returns CDR1 LGHDT and CDR2 YNNKEL (reference sequence). The CDR3 is CASSQTGLLYEQYF. CDR3 nucleotide sequence: TGTGCCAGCAGCCAGACGGGACTCCTGTACGAGCAGTACTTC.

The gene calls are TRBV19 and TRBJ2-2, with TRBD2 as a possible D gene (6 bases). The V and J ends lost 9 bases and 0 bases respectively, with 17 bases between them. The germline V gene encodes CDR1 LNHDA and CDR2 SQIVND (reference sequence). The CDR3 extends over 16 amino acids. CDR3 bases: TGTGCCAGCGGGAGACAGCCACTCGCGAACACCGGGGAGCTGTTTTTT. It specifies CASGRQPLANTGELFF.

V is TRBV4-2 and J is TRBJ1-5; a possible D gene is TRBD1 (5 bases). Trimming took 8 bases from V and 4 from J, leaving 12 bases between them. The CDR3 spans 13 residues. CDR1 is LGHNA, CDR2 YNFKEQ, per germline. CDR3 loop: CASGRGYNQPQHF. The CDR3, as DNA: TGTGCCAGCGGAAGGGGCTATAATCAGCCCCAGCATTTT.

The rearrangement uses TRBV4-3 and TRBJ2-7; 7 bases fit TRBD1. The germline V gene has CDR1 LGHNA and CDR2 YSLEER. The CDR3 has 15 residues. Germline trimming cut 0 bases from V and 1 base from J; bases unmatched to any gene: 3. CDR3 nucleotide sequence: TGCGCCAGCAGCCAAGATGCAGGGGGATCCTACGAGCAGTACTTC. Translation gives CASSQDAGGSYEQYF.

In this sample, this clone turned up once. The chain has TRBV9 and TRBJ2-3; the match to TRBD2 covers 10 bases. Germline V gene sequence: CDR1 SGDLS, CDR2 YYNGEE. J was trimmed by 0 bases and V by 3 bases; bases with no gene match: 1. The length of the CDR3 is 15 residues. The CDR3 DNA sequence: TGTGCCAGCAGCGGTAGCGGGAGGAGCACAGATACGCAGTATTTT. Protein sequence: CASSGSGRSTDTQYF.